Shown below are 9 T cell receptor beta chains from a single sample sequenced in a study of Graves' ophthalmopathy and Graves' hyperthyroidism. Researchers took RNA transcripts and amplified TCR beta CDR3 regions from them. Second-round multiplex PCR followed a first-round RT-PCR using HTBI primers. One entry per CDR3 protein results from TCRdb running MiXCR on the multiplex PCR reads. The sample consists of more than 550,000 distinct CDR3 sequences, over 40% of them appearing once. Specimen: peripheral blood. These receptors came from an adult man with Graves' ophthalmopathy.

The chain carries TRBV25-1 and TRBJ2-3; TRBD2 matches 9 bases. CDR1 is MGHDK and CDR2 is SYGVNS in the germline V gene. This CDR3 has 15 residues. V was pared by 4 bases and J by 0 bases, with 2 bases of the junction left unmatched. The CDR3 protein is CASSVAGVSTDTQYF. As DNA, the CDR3 is TGTGCCAGCAGTGTAGCGGGGGTAAGCACAGATACGCAGTATTTT.

The gene calls are TRBV24-1 and TRBJ2-5; no clear D gene. In germline, CDR1 is KGHDR, CDR2 SFDVKD. The CDR3 consists of 13 residues. Trimming stripped 4 bases from V and 9 bases from J, with 14 bases between. The CDR3 DNA sequence: TGTGCCACCAGTGAGGGGTGGGCTCAGCCCCAGTACTTC. This translates into CATSEGWAQPQYF.

This clonotype was counted a few times. J is TRBJ2-5 and V is TRBV12-3 or TRBV12-4, with D possibly being TRBD1 or TRBD2 (5 bases each). V was pared by 6 bases and J by 4 bases, with 21 bases between. The CDR3 is 16 residues long. CDR3 nucleotides: TGTGCCAGCAGCATCGGGACCTCCGCCGAATCAGAGACCCAGTACTTC. Its translation: CASSIGTSAESETQYF.

This clonotype was seen a handful of times. The gene calls are TRBV5-6 and TRBJ1-4; D call uncertain. Germline loops: CDR1 SGHDT, CDR2 YYEEEE. The CDR3 runs to 14 residues. Trimming removed 1 base from V and 5 bases from J, with 9 bases in between. The chain's CDR3 is CASSLRQNNEKLFF. The CDR3 DNA follows: TGTGCCAGCAGCTTGAGGCAGAACAATGAAAAACTGTTTTTT.

Note on this clonotype: At one end the junction does not follow the germline gene, possibly because of a read error. The V and J genes are TRBV10-3 and TRBJ2-6; TRBD2 agrees at 7 bases. This CDR3 region has 12 residues. CDR1 and CDR2 from the germline V gene are ENHRY and SYGVKD. The CDR3 here is CATRREAYVLTF. The CDR3 DNA follows: TGTGCCACCCGACGGGAGGCCTACGTCCTGACTTTC.

V is TRBV7-2 and J is TRBJ2-3; the D gene is possibly TRBD2 (5 bases). The CDR3 extends over 16 amino acids. Germline loops: CDR1 SGHTA, CDR2 FQGNSA. The germline V and J ends were trimmed by 5 bases and 3 bases, with 18 bases remaining between them. CDR3: CASSARGPYDTDTQYF. The CDR3 DNA sequence: TGTGCCAGCAGCGCCCGAGGGCCCTACGATACAGATACGCAGTATTTT.

This chain connects TRBV20-1 to TRBJ2-7, with unresolved D. CDR1 and CDR2 (germline): DFQATT, SNEGSKA (reference sequence). V dropped 3 bases and J dropped 2 bases, with 11 bases sitting between them. The CDR3 covers 13 residues. The chain's CDR3 is CSASAPPPYEQYF. The CDR3, as DNA: TGCAGTGCTAGTGCCCCTCCCCCCTACGAGCAGTACTTC.

This clonotype was detected ten times or more. This rearrangement joins TRBV10-3 to TRBJ1-5, with 8 bases identical to TRBD1. CDR3 size: 15 residues. The trim removed 10 bases at V and 5 bases at J, leaving 13 bases unmatched. The V gene's germline CDR1 is ENHRY and CDR2 SYGVKD. Here the CDR3 reads CASSRGQGGYQPQHF. Here the CDR3 DNA reads TGTGCCAGCAGCCGAGGACAGGGAGGGTATCAGCCCCAGCATTTT.

On this clonotype: The missing conserved phenylalanine or tryptophan at the end of this CDR3 makes a read error likely. Because the CDR3's place on the DNA is in doubt, the DNA is left out and the CDR3 is given as listed by TCRdb. The chain joins TRBV7-2 to TRBJ1-1; TRBD1, as called in the table, went unchecked against the DNA. The CDR3 region is 9 residues in length, termini included. Germline-derived CDR1 and CDR2 are SGHTA and FQGNSA. This CDR3 reads CASSLYPRG.